This T cell receptor (beta chain) came from a study of cytomegalovirus exposure and HLA in healthy donors. Overall study: Within the Caucasian-associated ancestry cluster were roughly 81% of the approximately 400 genotyped donors.

This PCR relied on a set of 60 Vbeta primers and 13 Jbeta primers. TCRdb's table, derived via immunoSEQ multiplex PCR, lists solely in-frame clones and lacks some. Across 130,000 or so clones, the top ten clones capture roughly 2% of the sample. This CDR3 has 13 residues. Deletions cut 0 bases from V and 6 bases from J, with 6 bases between. Germline lookup yields CDR1 SGHDN and CDR2 FVKESK. Sequencing used PBMCs. The source of this sequence is a woman aged 55 to 70 in good health and CMV-seronegative. The gene calls are TRBV14 and TRBJ2-4; the D is unclear. This CDR3 reads CASSQEGTNIQYF. CDR3 coding DNA: TGTGCCAGCAGCCAAGAGGGCACAAACATTCAGTACTTC.